The present T cell receptor (beta chain) was sequenced within a study of T cell responses to AZD1222 COVID-19 vaccine. Clones were sequenced by immunoSEQ multiplex PCR, and TCRdb holds only the in-frame ones, with some missing. This table holds some 110,000 clones, approximately 83% found once. Study results and caveats: Donor demographics were predominantly white British with a female majority; clonal diversity may be underestimated. Increases in Spike-specific TCR breadth and depth were seen after two AZD1222 doses. Regions 160-218 and 743-854 held dominance among vaccine-associated CD4 TCRs, which spanned spike.

For this clone: Its specificity is unknown.

V was clipped by 6 bases and J by 10 bases, with 40 bases between them. Germline values: CDR1 MNHEY, CDR2 SVGEGT. The CDR3 consists of 20 residues. The chain is built from TRBV6-2 or TRBV6-3 and TRBJ2-7; the D call may be TRBD1 or TRBD2 (5 bases each). This clonotype originated in an adult in good health. The source material was peripheral blood, sampled on day 0 of MenACWY control vaccination. CDR3 DNA sequence: TGTGCCAGCAGCCCAACCCCGGGACGGCGCTTCCACCAGCTTTCGACTCGCCAGTACTTC. Translation: CASSPTPGRRFHQLSTRQYF.